The rows below give T cell receptor beta chains drawn from one sample of a study of blood T cell repertoires in COVID-19. The protocol was immunoSEQ multiplex PCR, while the TCRdb copy is restricted to in-frame clones and leaves out a portion. The data contain under 450,000 clones, less than 90% of them singletons. Sequencing was carried out using PBMCs or T cells enriched from blood (not recorded which). Every receptor here comes from a woman aged 25 to 45 who had recovered from COVID-19. CDR3s include the opening cysteine and the closing phenylalanine or tryptophan. The D gene is left open where the match is weak. A row's size may be missing; if present it is once, few, many or a size class.

j_gene | v_gene | d_gene | abundance | CDR3aa | CDR3nt
TRBJ1-5 | TRBV30 | - | - | CAWSPGANQPQHF | TGTGCCTGGAGTCCTGGGGCCAATCAGCCCCAGCATTTT
TRBJ2-7 | TRBV5-1 | - | - | CASSALGQHSSYEQYF | TGCGCCAGCAGCGCCCTCGGACAGCACAGCTCCTACGAGCAGTACTTC
TRBJ2-2 | TRBV7-7 | TRBD1 | - | CASSPDRGAGELFF | TGTGCTAGCAGCCCGGACAGGGGCGCCGGGGAGCTGTTTTTT
TRBJ1-5 | TRBV2 | - | - | CASSEAGGLQPQHF | TGTGCCAGCAGTGAAGCGGGGGGGTTGCAGCCCCAGCATTTT
TRBJ2-5 | TRBV7-2 | - | - | CASTRLFRGSQETQYF | TGTGCCAGCACCCGGCTTTTTCGGGGAAGCCAAGAGACCCAGTACTTC
TRBJ2-7 | TRBV5-4 | TRBD1 | - | CASSLAPGQTYEQYF | TGTGCCAGCAGCCTTGCACCGGGACAGACCTACGAGCAGTACTTC
TRBJ1-1 | TRBV7-8 | - | - | CASSLAPDRLVVNTEAFF | TGTGCCAGCAGCTTAGCGCCCGACAGACTTGTAGTGAACACTGAAGCTTTCTTT
TRBJ1-2 | TRBV6-5 | TRBD1 | - | CASRGTGENGYTF | TGTGCCAGCAGGGGGACAGGGGAGAATGGCTACACCTTC
TRBJ2-7 | TRBV12-3/TRBV12-4 | - | - | CASSLRQDYEQYF | TGTGCCAGCAGTTTACGGCAGGACTACGAGCAGTACTTC
TRBJ2-1 | TRBV29-1 | - | - | CSVGDISYNEQFF | TGCAGCGTTGGAGACATCTCCTACAATGAGCAGTTCTTC
TRBJ1-2 | TRBV5-1 | TRBD1 | - | CASSTGQGWYGYTF | TGCGCCAGCAGCACCGGACAGGGATGGTATGGCTACACCTTC
TRBJ1-3 | TRBV5-4 | TRBD1 | - | CASSQPGQRNTIYF | TGTGCCAGCAGCCAACCGGGACAGAGAAACACCATATATTTT
TRBJ1-5 | TRBV27 | TRBD1 | once | CASSLLGQGVGQPQHF | TGTGCCAGCAGCTTACTGGGACAGGGGGTAGGTCAGCCCCAGCATTTT
TRBJ1-5 | TRBV5-4 | - | - | CASSLGGGSNQPQHF | TGTGCCAGCAGCTTGGGGGGGGGAAGCAATCAGCCCCAGCATTTT
TRBJ1-2 | TRBV5-4 | - | - | CASSSGVGYGYTF | TGTGCCAGCAGCTCGGGGGTTGGCTATGGCTACACCTTC
TRBJ2-1 | TRBV7-8 | TRBD1 | - | CASSRDRGNEQFF | TGTGCCAGCAGCCGGGACAGGGGTAATGAGCAGTTCTTC
TRBJ2-3 | TRBV9 | - | - | CASSGGLPRNTQYF | TGTGCCAGCAGCGGGGGACTGCCACGAAATACGCAGTATTTT
TRBJ2-1 | TRBV7-6 | - | - | CASSPGRGYSYNEQFF | TGTGCCAGCAGCCCAGGGAGGGGGTACTCCTACAATGAGCAGTTCTTC
TRBJ1-5 | TRBV27 | - | few | CASSSGDSNQPQHF | TGTGCCAGCAGTTCCGGGGATAGCAATCAGCCCCAGCATTTT
TRBJ2-2 | TRBV5-1 | - | - | CASSLYRATGELFF | TGCGCCAGCAGCTTATACAGGGCCACCGGGGAGCTGTTTTTT
TRBJ1-5 | TRBV5-1 | TRBD1 | - | CASRAGTAGNQPQHF | TGCGCCAGCAGGGCGGGGACAGCGGGCAATCAGCCCCAGCATTTT
TRBJ2-3 | TRBV5-1 | - | few | CASSPYRDTDTQYF | TGCGCCAGCAGCCCTTACAGGGACACAGATACGCAGTATTTT